The subject of this entry is one T cell receptor beta chain. Antigen specificity is unknown. The germline V gene has CDR1 SGHVS and CDR2 FQNEAQ. Trimming removed 3 bases from V and 2 bases from J, with 13 bases in between. The CDR3 has 15 residues. This specimen comes from a study of siplizumab effects on memory and regulatory T cells. Overall study results and limits: Controls had around 25% Treg-derived mappable alloreactive CD4+ clones on average, versus nearly 70% with siplizumab.

Repertoires were generated with immunoSEQ multiplex PCR, while TCRdb's copy carries only in-frame clones and drops some. The repertoire has 90,000 to 130,000 clones, roughly 92% of them found once; the top ten carry roughly 1.4%. V and J are TRBV7-8 and TRBJ1-1; D is undetermined. Sequences were obtained from CD4+ T cells sorted from blood. The receptor was isolated from a human donor in good health. CDR3 nucleotides: TGTGCCAGCAGCTTCCCGGGCAAGTCTAACACTGAAGCTTTCTTT. This sequence encodes CASSFPGKSNTEAFF.